The rows below give T cell receptor beta chains drawn from one sample of a study of CD8 T cells in ankylosing spondylitis. Using its own MiXCR run on the 5' RACE reads, TCRdb lists one record per CDR3 protein. The sample holds about 220,000 distinct CDR3 sequences, around 20% seen once. The specimen was blood, either unsorted or a sorted T cell fraction (not recorded which). The receptors come from a male donor with ankylosing spondylitis. Both conserved end residues are part of each CDR3. The D gene is left open where the match is weak. Clone size is stated in some rows and not others, as once, few, many or a class when expanded.

clone_size: few; d_call: TRBD1; j_call: TRBJ1-1; v_call: TRBV6-4; cdr3_aa: CASSRTGTDTEAFF; cdr3_nt: TGTGCCAGCAGTCGGACAGGGACCGACACTGAAGCTTTCTTT
clone_size: -; d_call: -; j_call: TRBJ2-7; v_call: TRBV6-2/TRBV6-3; cdr3_aa: CASSYSPSSYEQYF; cdr3_nt: TGTGCCAGCAGTTACTCCCCGAGCTCCTACGAGCAGTACTTC
clone_size: -; d_call: TRBD2; j_call: TRBJ2-7; v_call: TRBV5-1; cdr3_aa: CASSPSSGGSYEQYF; cdr3_nt: TGCGCCAGCAGCCCTTCTAGCGGGGGGAGCTACGAGCAGTACTTC
clone_size: -; d_call: TRBD2; j_call: TRBJ2-5; v_call: TRBV28; cdr3_aa: CASSLNPSGRAAETQYF; cdr3_nt: TGTGCCAGCAGTTTGAACCCGAGCGGGAGGGCCGCAGAGACCCAGTACTTC
clone_size: -; d_call: -; j_call: TRBJ1-2; v_call: TRBV12-3/TRBV12-4; cdr3_aa: CASSLGLRSDANYGYTF; cdr3_nt: TGTGCCAGCAGTTTAGGTTTGCGGAGCGACGCTAACTATGGCTACACCTTC
clone_size: once; d_call: TRBD2; j_call: TRBJ2-1; v_call: TRBV27; cdr3_aa: CASSLAGWAGEQFF; cdr3_nt: TGTGCCAGCAGTCTAGCGGGGTGGGCAGGAGAGCAGTTCTTC
clone_size: few; d_call: -; j_call: TRBJ1-1; v_call: TRBV15; cdr3_aa: CATRNSMNTEAFF; cdr3_nt: TGTGCCACCAGGAACAGCATGAACACTGAAGCTTTCTTT
clone_size: -; d_call: TRBD2; j_call: TRBJ2-1; v_call: TRBV19; cdr3_aa: CASSTLAGNPNPVNEQFF; cdr3_nt: TGTGCCAGTAGTACCCTAGCGGGAAACCCCAACCCCGTGAATGAGCAGTTCTTC
clone_size: once; d_call: TRBD1; j_call: TRBJ1-2; v_call: TRBV25-1; cdr3_aa: CASSDRGLEGYTF; cdr3_nt: TGTGCCAGCAGTGACAGGGGGCTGGAGGGCTACACCTTC
clone_size: -; d_call: -; j_call: TRBJ2-2; v_call: TRBV20-1; cdr3_aa: CSAATGSTGELFF; cdr3_nt: TGCAGTGCTGCAACAGGGAGTACCGGGGAGCTGTTTTTT
clone_size: -; d_call: TRBD1; j_call: TRBJ2-2; v_call: TRBV28; cdr3_aa: CASLTGTGNTGELFF; cdr3_nt: TGTGCCAGCCTCACCGGGACAGGGAACACCGGGGAGCTGTTTTTT
clone_size: -; d_call: TRBD1; j_call: TRBJ2-3; v_call: TRBV25-1; cdr3_aa: CASRGPGTGVDTQYF; cdr3_nt: TGTGCCAGCAGGGGTCCCGGGACAGGGGTAGATACGCAGTATTTT
clone_size: few; d_call: TRBD1; j_call: TRBJ1-1; v_call: TRBV12-3/TRBV12-4; cdr3_aa: CASNQGALGTEAFF; cdr3_nt: TGTGCCAGCAACCAGGGGGCATTGGGCACTGAAGCTTTCTTT
clone_size: few; d_call: -; j_call: TRBJ2-2; v_call: TRBV20-1; cdr3_aa: CSARELNTGELFF; cdr3_nt: TGCAGTGCTAGGGAACTGAACACCGGGGAGCTGTTTTTT
clone_size: few; d_call: -; j_call: TRBJ1-6; v_call: TRBV24-1; cdr3_aa: CATSSYSGNSPLHF; cdr3_nt: TGTGCCACCAGTTCTTACTCGGGTAATTCACCCCTCCACTTT
clone_size: -; d_call: -; j_call: TRBJ1-1; v_call: TRBV6-5; cdr3_aa: CASSYVWGSTEAFF; cdr3_nt: TGTGCCAGCAGTTACGTTTGGGGTTCCACTGAAGCTTTCTTT
clone_size: -; d_call: -; j_call: TRBJ2-7; v_call: TRBV29-1; cdr3_aa: CSVGTYYEQYF; cdr3_nt: TGCAGCGTCGGGACATACTACGAGCAGTACTTC
clone_size: -; d_call: -; j_call: TRBJ1-1; v_call: TRBV29-1; cdr3_aa: CSVGVGTEAFF; cdr3_nt: TGCAGCGTGGGGGTGGGCACTGAAGCTTTCTTT